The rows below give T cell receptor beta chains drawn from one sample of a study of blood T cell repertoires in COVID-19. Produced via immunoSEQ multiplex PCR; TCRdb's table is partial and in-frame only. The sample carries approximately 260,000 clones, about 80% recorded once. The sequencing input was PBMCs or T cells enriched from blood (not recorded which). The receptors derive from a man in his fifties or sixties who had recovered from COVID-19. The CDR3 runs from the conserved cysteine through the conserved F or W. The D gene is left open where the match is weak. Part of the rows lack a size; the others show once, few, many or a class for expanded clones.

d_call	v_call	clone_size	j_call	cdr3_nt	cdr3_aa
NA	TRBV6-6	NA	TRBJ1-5	TGTGCCAGCAGTTACACAAACAGGGAAAGCAATCAGCCCCAGCATTTT	CASSYTNRESNQPQHF
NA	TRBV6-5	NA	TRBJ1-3	TGTGCCAGTCAGGGGCCCTTACGCGGAAACACCATATATTTT	CASQGPLRGNTIYF
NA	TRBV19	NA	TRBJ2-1	TGTGCCAGTAGTATAGGCGGGACTGCGCAGTTCTTC	CASSIGGTAQFF
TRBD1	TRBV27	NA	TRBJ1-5	TGTGCCAGCAGCAAGGACAGGCATAGCAATCAGCCCCAGCATTTT	CASSKDRHSNQPQHF
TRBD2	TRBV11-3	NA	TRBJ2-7	TGTGCCAGCAGTCTAAGCTTGGCGGGAGGCGAGCAGTACTTC	CASSLSLAGGEQYF
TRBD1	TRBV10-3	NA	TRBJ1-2	TGTGCCATCAGGACCGGGACAGGGGTATTAGGCTACACCTTC	CAIRTGTGVLGYTF
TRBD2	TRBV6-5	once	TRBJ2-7	TGTGCCAGCAGCCTCGGGAGGAGCGAGCAGTACTTC	CASSLGRSEQYF
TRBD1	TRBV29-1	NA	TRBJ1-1	TGCAGCGTTCCCACTGACAGGGCGCACACTGAAGCTTTCTTT	CSVPTDRAHTEAFF
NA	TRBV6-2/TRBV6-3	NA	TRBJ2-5	TGTGCCAGCATCCCAGTAGGAGGTGGGAGAACCCAGTACTTC	CASIPVGGGRTQYF
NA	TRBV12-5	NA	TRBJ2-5	TGTGCTAGTGGTACCGACACCTCCCGTGAGACCCAGTACTTC	CASGTDTSRETQYF
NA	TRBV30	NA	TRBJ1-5	TGTGCCTGGAGTGTTCGGCAGGGCAATCAGCCCCAGCATTTT	CAWSVRQGNQPQHF
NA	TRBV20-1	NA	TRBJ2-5	TGCAGTGTACGGCGGGAGACCCAGTACTTC	CSVRRETQYF
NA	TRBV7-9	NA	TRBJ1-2	TGTGCCAGCAGCTCTGGCCGCCTGGGCTACACCTTC	CASSSGRLGYTF
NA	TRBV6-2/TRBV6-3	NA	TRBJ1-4	TGTGCCAGCAGCTGGGGGAGGGCTAATGAAAAACTGTTTTTT	CASSWGRANEKLFF
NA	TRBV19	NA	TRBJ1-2	TGTGCCAGTAGTCCCACAGGGAGAGATGGCTACACCTTC	CASSPTGRDGYTF
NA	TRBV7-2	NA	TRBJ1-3	TGTGCCAGCAGCTCCCAAGCGGCAGGGGTTAGAGGAAACACCATATATTTT	CASSSQAAGVRGNTIYF
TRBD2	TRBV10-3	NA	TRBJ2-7	TGTGCCAGCTTTAGCGGGAGTTCCGACTACGAGCAGTACTTC	CASFSGSSDYEQYF
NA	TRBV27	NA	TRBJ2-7	TGTGCCAGCAGTTTGGGGGCTGAGGGTGGGTCCTACGAGCAGTACTTC	CASSLGAEGGSYEQYF
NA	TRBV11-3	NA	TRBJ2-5	TGTGCCAGCAGCCCGGCAGGACAGCACCAAGAGACCCAGTACTTC	CASSPAGQHQETQYF
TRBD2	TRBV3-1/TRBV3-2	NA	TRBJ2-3	TGTGCCAGCAGCCAAGGCTTAACGGGAGGGCCGCCAGATACGCAGTATTTT	CASSQGLTGGPPDTQYF
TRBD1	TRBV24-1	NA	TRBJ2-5	TGTGCCACCAGTGATACCGGGACAGGGTCAGTGACCCAGTACTTC	CATSDTGTGSVTQYF